This is a list of T cell receptor beta chains from one sample in a study of T cell responses to AZD1222 COVID-19 vaccine. TCRdb keeps only in-frame clones here, not all; method: immunoSEQ multiplex PCR. Of roughly 100,000 clones listed, around 90% are singletons. The material sequenced was peripheral blood, taken on day 0 of AZD1222 vaccination. Source of these receptors: an adult in good health. Each CDR3 is given with its conserved first and last residue. Fields, in order: clone size, V gene, CDR3 protein. Size tells how often a clone was seen (once, few, many) or the class of an expanded clone, and some rows leave it out.

.,TRBV7-2,CASSLYLNQPQHF
.,TRBV28,CASSSASASSYEQYF
.,TRBV10-2,CASRSSRDRGFMNTEAFF
.,TRBV5-1,CASSRPGQGYNEQFF
.,TRBV10-3,CAAQGTSLRSPLHF
.,TRBV19,CASSIYPYSNQPQHF
.,TRBV5-1,CASSLENRNNEKLFF
.,TRBV28,CASSTPAGQRQPQHF
.,TRBV6-5,CASSYSTGSNQPQHF
once,TRBV7-2,CASNRQGMNTEAFF
.,TRBV18,CASSPRGSAGTGSTEAFF
.,TRBV7-2,CASILGTESYEQYF
.,TRBV6-5,CASSYVSGTDGYTF
once,TRBV7-2,CASSLAVNYGYTF
once,TRBV5-1,CASRSPGAYGYTF